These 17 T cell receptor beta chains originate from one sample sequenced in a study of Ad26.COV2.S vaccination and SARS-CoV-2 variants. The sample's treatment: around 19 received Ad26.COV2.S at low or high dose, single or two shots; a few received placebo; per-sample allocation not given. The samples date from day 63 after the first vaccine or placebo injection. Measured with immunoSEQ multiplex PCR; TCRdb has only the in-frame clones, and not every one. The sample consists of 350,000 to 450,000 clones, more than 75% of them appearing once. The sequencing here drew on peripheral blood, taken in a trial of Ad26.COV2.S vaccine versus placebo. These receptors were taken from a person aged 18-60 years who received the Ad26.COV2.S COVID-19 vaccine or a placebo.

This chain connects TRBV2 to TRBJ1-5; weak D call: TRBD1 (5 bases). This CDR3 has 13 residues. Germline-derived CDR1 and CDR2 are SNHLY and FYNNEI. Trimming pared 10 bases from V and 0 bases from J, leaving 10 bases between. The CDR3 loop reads CATVQDSNQPQHF. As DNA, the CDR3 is TGTGCCACCGTACAGGATAGCAATCAGCCCCAGCATTTT.

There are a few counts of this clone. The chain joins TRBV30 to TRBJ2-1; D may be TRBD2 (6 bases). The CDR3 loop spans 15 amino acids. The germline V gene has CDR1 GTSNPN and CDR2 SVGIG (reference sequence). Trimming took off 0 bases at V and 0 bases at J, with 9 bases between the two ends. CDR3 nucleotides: TGTGCCTGGAGTGTACCCGGGAGCTCCTACAATGAGCAGTTCTTC. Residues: CAWSVPGSSYNEQFF.

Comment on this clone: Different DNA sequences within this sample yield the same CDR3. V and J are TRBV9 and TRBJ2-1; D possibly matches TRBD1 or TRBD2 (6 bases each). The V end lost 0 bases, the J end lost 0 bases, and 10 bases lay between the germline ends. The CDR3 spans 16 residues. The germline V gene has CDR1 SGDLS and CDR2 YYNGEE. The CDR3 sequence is CASSVVGGSSYNEQFF. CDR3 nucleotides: TGTGCCAGCAGCGTAGTAGGGGGGAGCTCCTACAATGAGCAGTTCTTC.

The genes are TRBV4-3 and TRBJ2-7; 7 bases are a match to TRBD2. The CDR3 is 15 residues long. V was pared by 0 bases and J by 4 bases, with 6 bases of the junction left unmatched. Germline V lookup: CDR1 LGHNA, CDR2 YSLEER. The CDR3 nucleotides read TGCGCCAGCAGCCAAGAGGGGGGGATGGGGTACGAGCAGTACTTC. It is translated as CASSQEGGMGYEQYF.

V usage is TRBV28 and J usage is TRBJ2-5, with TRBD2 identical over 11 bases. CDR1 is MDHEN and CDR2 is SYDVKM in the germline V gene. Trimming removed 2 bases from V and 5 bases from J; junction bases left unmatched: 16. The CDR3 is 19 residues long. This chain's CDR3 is CASSLNPLGSGRARETQYF. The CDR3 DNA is TGTGCCAGCAGTTTAAACCCCCTGGGTAGCGGGAGGGCCCGTGAGACCCAGTACTTC.

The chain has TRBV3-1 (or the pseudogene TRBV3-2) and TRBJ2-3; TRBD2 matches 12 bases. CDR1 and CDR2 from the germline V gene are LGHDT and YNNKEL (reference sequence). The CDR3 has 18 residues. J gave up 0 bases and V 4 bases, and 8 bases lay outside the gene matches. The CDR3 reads CASSPWRTSGASTDTQYF. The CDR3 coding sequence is TGTGCCAGCAGCCCATGGAGGACTAGCGGGGCTAGCACAGATACGCAGTATTTT.

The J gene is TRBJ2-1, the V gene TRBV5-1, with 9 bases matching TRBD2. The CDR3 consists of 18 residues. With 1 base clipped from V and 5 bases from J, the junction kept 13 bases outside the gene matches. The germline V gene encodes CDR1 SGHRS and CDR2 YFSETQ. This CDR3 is CASSLSGIGLAGHNEQFF. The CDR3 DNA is TGCGCCAGCAGCTTGTCCGGCATCGGCCTAGCGGGGCACAATGAGCAGTTCTTC.

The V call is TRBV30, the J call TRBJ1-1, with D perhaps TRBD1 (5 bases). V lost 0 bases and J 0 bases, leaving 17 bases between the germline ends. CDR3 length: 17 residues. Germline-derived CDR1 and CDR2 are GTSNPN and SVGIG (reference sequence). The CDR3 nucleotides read TGTGCCTGGAGTGTAGGGTCAGGGTGGGAGATGAACACTGAAGCTTTCTTT. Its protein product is CAWSVGSGWEMNTEAFF.

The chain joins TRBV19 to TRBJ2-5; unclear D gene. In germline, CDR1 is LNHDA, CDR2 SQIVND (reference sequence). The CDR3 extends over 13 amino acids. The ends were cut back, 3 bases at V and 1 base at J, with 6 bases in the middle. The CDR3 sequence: CASSIQFQETQYF. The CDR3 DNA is TGTGCCAGTAGTATTCAGTTCCAAGAGACCCAGTACTTC.

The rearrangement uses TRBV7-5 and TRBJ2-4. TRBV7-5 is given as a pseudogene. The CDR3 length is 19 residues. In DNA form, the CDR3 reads TGTGTCAGAAGCTTAGGTCCATTAACAAGGCCCGTAGCCAAAAACATTCAGTACTTC. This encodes CVRSLGPLTRPVAKNIQYF.

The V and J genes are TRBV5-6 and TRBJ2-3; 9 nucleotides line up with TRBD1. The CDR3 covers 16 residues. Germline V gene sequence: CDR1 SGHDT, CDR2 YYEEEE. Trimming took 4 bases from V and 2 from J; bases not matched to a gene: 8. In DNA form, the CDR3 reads TGTGCCAGCAGCACATTACAGGGGGCTAACACAGATACGCAGTATTTT. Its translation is CASSTLQGANTDTQYF.

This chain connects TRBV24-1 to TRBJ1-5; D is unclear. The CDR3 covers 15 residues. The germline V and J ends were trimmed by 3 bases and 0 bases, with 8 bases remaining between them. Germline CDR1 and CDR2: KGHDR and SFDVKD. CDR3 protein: CATSDRSYSNQPQHF. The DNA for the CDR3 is TGTGCCACCAGTGATCGGTCTTATAGCAATCAGCCCCAGCATTTT.

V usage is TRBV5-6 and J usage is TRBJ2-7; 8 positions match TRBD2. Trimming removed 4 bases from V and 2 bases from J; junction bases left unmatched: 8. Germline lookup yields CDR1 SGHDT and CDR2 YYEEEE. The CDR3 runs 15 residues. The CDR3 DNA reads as TGTGCCAGCAGCCACCGCCTACTAGCGGCCTACGAGCAGTACTTC. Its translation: CASSHRLLAAYEQYF.

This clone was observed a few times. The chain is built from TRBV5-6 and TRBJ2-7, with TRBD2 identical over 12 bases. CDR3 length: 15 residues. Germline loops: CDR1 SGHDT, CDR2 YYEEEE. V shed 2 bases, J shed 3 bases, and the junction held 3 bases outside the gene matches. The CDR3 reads CASSLLAGGLYEQYF. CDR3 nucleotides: TGTGCCAGCAGCTTACTAGCGGGGGGCCTCTACGAGCAGTACTTC.

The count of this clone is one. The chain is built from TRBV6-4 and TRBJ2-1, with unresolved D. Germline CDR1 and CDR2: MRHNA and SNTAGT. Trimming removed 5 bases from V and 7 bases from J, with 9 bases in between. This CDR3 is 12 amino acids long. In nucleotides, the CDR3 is TGTGCCAGCAGTAACGATGGAAATGAGCAGTTCTTC. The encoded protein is CASSNDGNEQFF.

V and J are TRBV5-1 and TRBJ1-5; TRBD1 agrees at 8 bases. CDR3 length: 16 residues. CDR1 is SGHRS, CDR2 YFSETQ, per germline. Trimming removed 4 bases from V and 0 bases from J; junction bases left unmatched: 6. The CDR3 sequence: CASSPTGGNSNQPQHF. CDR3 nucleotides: TGCGCCAGCAGCCCTACAGGGGGGAATAGCAATCAGCCCCAGCATTTT.

The CDR3 nucleotides read TGTGCCAGCAGCTTAGTTGGGACAGAGCAGTTCTTC. Translation gives CASSLVGTEQFF. V is TRBV7-8 and J is TRBJ2-1, with D perhaps matching TRBD1 (6 bases). The CDR3 has 12 residues. The V end lost 1 base, the J end lost 10 bases, and 8 bases lay between the germline ends. Germline CDR1 reads SGHVS; CDR2 reads FQNEAQ.